One T cell receptor (beta chain) is described in this entry. Its binding antigen is unknown. No DNA is shown, since the ends of the CDR3 on it are uncertain; the CDR3 is the one TCRdb lists. The donors were 40 or so Caucasian individuals from Russia, aged roughly 6 to 90 years, who were systemically healthy. Each donor gave ten milliliters of peripheral blood, collected into EDTA-treated Vacutainer tubes. PBMCs were isolated by Ficoll-Paque density-gradient centrifugation, with at least 7 million obtained per sample. Total RNA was extracted from PBMCs with Trizol reagent, with at least 6 micrograms obtained per sample. For every donor, flow cytometry on a PBMC aliquot measured the percentage of naive CD45RAhigh/CD27high T cells. This sample is drawn from a study of blood T cells in healthy people across ages (dated by TCRdb to between 2014 and 2016). Context from the whole study: Template switching captured roughly one uniquely barcoded TCR beta cDNA molecule per two T cells in model experiments. Two additional independent replicas of 1 million unique cDNA reads from the same blood draw were analyzed for two donors (one aged 18 to 30 and one aged 80 or older). Four age groups were formed from the donors: young (average approximately 16 years), middle-aged (approximately 42), aged (62) and long-lived (82). Using deep sequencing normalized with unique cDNA molecular identifiers, the study measured how TCR beta repertoire diversity changes with age. To avoid experimental bias, donors of different ages were distributed randomly across sequencing lanes. The full study reports these points: Since profiling was done on bulk unsorted PBMCs, naive and antigen-experienced compartments could not be conclusively compared. The CMV infection status of donors was not known, potentially confounding age-related changes in expanded clonotypes. As age increased, observed TCR beta diversity per million T cells dropped in a roughly linear way, and a significant reduction was already evident by age 40. The long-lived group showed more naive CD4+ T cells, fewer expanded clones and increased TCR diversity than the aged group, suggesting age selection. Total diversity estimates from one million sequenced T cells were considered lower bounds and underestimates. A strong correlation was found between observed TCR beta diversity and the percentage of naive T cells measured by flow cytometry.

From the germline V gene, CDR1 is LGHNA and CDR2 is YNFKEQ. Spanning cysteine to phenylalanine, the CDR3 consists of 16 amino acids. Receptor libraries were prepared by 5' RACE. TCRdb lists the instrument as Illumina HiSeq 2500. A second PCR of about 6 to 12 cycles was run with a J-beta primer mix and a sample-barcoded 5' primer. A unique molecular identifier was introduced onto each TCR beta cDNA molecule by a template-switch 5' adaptor carrying 12 random nucleotides. At least 2.5 million CDR3-containing paired-end reads were obtained from each sample. All of the RNA was converted into first-strand cDNA using the Mint cDNA synthesis kit, with a TRBC-specific oligonucleotide serving as the primer. After uracil-DNA glycosylase treatment, a first 18-cycle PCR used universal primers M1SS and BC2_uni_R on all cDNA. The original methods were these. For normalization, 1 million high-quality reads, each with a distinct molecular identifier, were randomly selected from each sample. Reads with shared molecular identifiers were discarded instead of being binned into consensus sequences. MiTCR, run with a Q25 quality threshold and the strictest error-elimination algorithm, handled CDR3 identification, clonotype clustering and error correction. Lower-bound total TCR beta diversity was estimated with a nonparametric unseen species model using Euler transformation. TCRdb reprocessing: public reads trimmed at Q25 with fastp, clones called with MiXCR, in-frame beta chains kept. Rows with a matching CDR3 protein are joined into one entry that keeps the most common DNA and genes. The V and J calls were determined by TCRdb, not by the authors. The sample table contains over 600,000 distinct CDR3 sequences; only one count was recorded for about 42% of them. Clones ranked in the top ten supply roughly 18% of the sample.

Material for sequencing was blood. Recombination linked TRBV4-2 to TRBJ2-3; the listed D gene, TRBD2, was not tested against the DNA. The TCR sequence derives from a man older than 75 in good health. The CDR3 is CASSQEVGSGSAEQYF.